The 30 T cell receptor beta chains listed next were all sequenced from one sample in a study of blood T cell repertoires in COVID-19. Using immunoSEQ multiplex PCR, the repertoire was profiled, and TCRdb retains in-frame clones only, with some absent. Found here are around 180,000 clones, approximately 83% of them singletons; the top ten hold around 3.3%. Input material: peripheral blood. The receptors originated from a man in his sixties with acute or convalescent COVID-19.

J is TRBJ1-2 and V is TRBV19; TRBD1 matches 8 bases. The CDR3 is made up of 14 amino acids. Losses at the gene ends were 6 bases for V and 5 bases for J; bases not matched to a gene: 8. Germline V CDR1 and CDR2: LNHDA, SQIVND (reference sequence). The CDR3 reads CASSGPGQVYGYTF. The DNA for the CDR3 is TGTGCCAGTAGCGGGCCGGGACAGGTATATGGCTACACCTTC.

The CDR3 DNA reads TGTGCCAGCAGTTTCCTAGGCGTGCAGTACTTC. Its protein is CASSFLGVQYF. V and J are TRBV12-3 or TRBV12-4 and TRBJ2-7; no clear D. The CDR3 sequence is 11 residues long. The V end was cut by 3 bases, the J end by 9 bases, with 9 bases between.

The CDR3 DNA reads TGCGCCAGCAGCGAAGCAACTGAAGCTTTCTTT. Translating gives CASSEATEAFF. This rearrangement joins TRBV5-1 to TRBJ1-1; D unresolved. The CDR3 is 11 residues long. Germline CDR1 is SGHRS and CDR2 is YFSETQ. V was trimmed by 4 bases and J by 5 bases, leaving 6 bases between them. The variable domain in full, completed from reference TRBV5-1 and TRBJ1-1, reads KAGVTQTPRYLIKTRGQQVTLSCSPISGHRSVSWYQQTPGQGLQFLFEYFSETQRNKGNFPGRFSGRQFSNSRSEMNVSTLELGDSALYLCASSEATEAFFGQGTRLTVV.

As DNA, the CDR3 is TGTGCCACCAGTGATGAGGGATACTATGGCTACACCTTC. Translation gives CATSDEGYYGYTF. This chain connects TRBV24-1 to TRBJ1-2; D ambiguous. This CDR3 is 13 amino acids long. Germline CDR1 is KGHDR and CDR2 is SFDVKD. Trimming cost V 3 bases and J 3 bases, with 7 bases left between them.

This chain uses TRBV7-3 with TRBJ2-2, with TRBD1 matching 10 bases. Germline values: CDR1 SGHTA, CDR2 FQGTGA. J was trimmed by 6 bases and V by 5 bases; bases with no gene match: 12. There are 17 residues in the CDR3. The CDR3 DNA is TGTGCCAGCAGCACTAAAGGGGACAGGGGAATAGCCGGGGAGCTGTTTTTT. Encoded protein: CASSTKGDRGIAGELFF.

V gene TRBV2 combines with J gene TRBJ2-1; TRBD2 is a possible D gene (6 bases). The length of the CDR3 is 14 residues. Germline V gene lookup returns CDR1 SNHLY and CDR2 FYNNEI. With 6 bases removed from V and 12 bases from J, the gap between germline ends came to 21 bases. CDR3 nucleotides: TGTGCCAGCAGCGAGACTAGACTACCCGCCAGGCAGTTCTTC. Translated: CASSETRLPARQFF.

The J gene is TRBJ2-4, the V gene TRBV15; the D gene is possibly TRBD1 (6 bases). CDR3 size: 16 residues. Trimming left V 3 bases short and J 0 bases short, with 12 bases between. Germline V lookup: CDR1 LNHNV, CDR2 YYDKDF (reference sequence). The CDR3 DNA follows: TGTGCCACCAGCAGGGGGGCAGAATTAGCCAAAAACATTCAGTACTTC. Its translation is CATSRGAELAKNIQYF.

The chain employs TRBV5-4 and TRBJ1-2, with a tentative D call TRBD1 (6 bases). Germline CDR1 is SGHNT and CDR2 is YYREEE (reference sequence). The CDR3 length is 14 residues. V dropped 1 base and J dropped 6 bases, with 13 bases sitting between them. CDR3 DNA: TGTGCCAGCAGCTTGTTTTCAGGGGTGGATGGCTACACCTTC. Translating gives CASSLFSGVDGYTF.

This clone was counted once. The rearrangement links TRBV27 to TRBJ1-5; D is unresolved. The length of the CDR3 is 13 residues. The germline CDR1 and CDR2 sequences are MNHEY and SMNVEV (reference sequence). V shed 5 bases and J shed 3 bases, with 8 bases lying between them. This CDR3 is CASSNYYNQPQHF. The CDR3 nucleotides are TGTGCCAGCAGTAACTACTACAATCAGCCCCAGCATTTT.

The V gene is TRBV7-8, the J gene TRBJ2-5, with 7 bases that match TRBD1. V dropped 4 bases and J dropped 5; count of bases not matched to a gene: 7. The length of the CDR3 is 14 residues. Germline CDR1 and CDR2: SGHVS and FQNEAQ. CDR3 bases: TGTGCCAGCAGCTCCCCGCCCAGGGGGGAGACCCAGTACTTC. This sequence encodes CASSSPPRGETQYF. Full variable domain (remainder filled in from reference TRBV7-8 and TRBJ2-5): GAGVSQSPRYKVAKRGQDVALRCDPISGHVSLFWYQQALGQGPEFLTYFQNEAQLDKSGLPSDRFFAERPEGSVSTLKIQRTQQEDSAVYLCASSSPPRGETQYFGPGTRLLVL.

This chain links TRBV20-1 with TRBJ2-3, with D possibly TRBD2 on 6 matching bases. This CDR3 is built from 15 residues. Trimming took 3 bases from V and 5 from J, leaving 18 bases between them. Germline V CDR1 and CDR2: DFQATT, SNEGSKA (reference sequence). DNA for the CDR3: TGCAGTGCTAGTGGGACTGGGGTTGTTGGAGATACGCAGTATTTT. It encodes CSASGTGVVGDTQYF.

CDR3 nucleotide sequence: TGTGCCAGCAGTTTATCGTGGCGGAGCAATCAGCCCCAGCATTTT. It encodes CASSLSWRSNQPQHF. The rearrangement joins TRBV27 to TRBJ1-5; D is unresolved. V lost 0 bases, J lost 1 base, and 7 bases lay in between. The CDR3 is 15 amino acids. The V gene's germline CDR1 is MNHEY and CDR2 SMNVEV (reference sequence).

This clone was found a few times. The genes are TRBV29-1 and TRBJ2-2, with TRBD1 matching 7 bases. The trim removed 7 bases at V and 5 bases at J, leaving 4 bases unmatched. The CDR3 spans 12 residues. Germline V lookup: CDR1 SQVTM, CDR2 ANQGSEA. This chain's CDR3 is CSGYRGTGELFF. The CDR3 nucleotides are TGCAGCGGATACAGGGGAACCGGGGAGCTGTTTTTT.

The chain joins TRBV12-3 or TRBV12-4 to TRBJ1-5; D is ambiguous. This CDR3 has 13 residues. Between the trimmed V and J ends, which lost 3 bases and 7 bases, there was a span of 10 bases. The CDR3 DNA reads as TGTGCCAGCAGTTTTGGTTATCGGCAGCCCCAGCATTTT. Translated: CASSFGYRQPQHF.

The chain couples TRBV5-1 to TRBJ1-1, with D possibly TRBD1 on 6 matching bases. Looked up from germline, CDR1 is SGHRS and CDR2 is YFSETQ. V shed 4 bases and J shed 2 bases, with 12 bases lying between them. CDR3 length: 14 residues. The CDR3 spells CASSARGSNTEAFF. The CDR3 DNA follows: TGCGCCAGCAGCGCCAGGGGAAGCAACACTGAAGCTTTCTTT.

This chain connects TRBV15 to TRBJ1-3; D gene uncertain. This CDR3 contains 17 residues. Germline values: CDR1 LNHNV, CDR2 YYDKDF (reference sequence). V was trimmed by 1 base and J by 3 bases, leaving 16 bases between them. CDR3 sequence reads: CATSRALGVRGGNTIYF. CDR3 DNA: TGTGCCACCAGCAGAGCCCTAGGTGTCAGAGGTGGAAACACCATATATTTT.

This chain's CDR3 is CASSSGIAGTPGRETQYF. For the CDR3, the DNA is TGTGCCAGCAGTTCCGGGATAGCGGGGACACCCGGGAGAGAGACCCAGTACTTC. The chain is built from TRBV27 and TRBJ2-5; 8 nucleotides align to TRBD2. Germline V gene sequence: CDR1 MNHEY, CDR2 SMNVEV (reference sequence). CDR3 length equals 18 residues. The ends lost 4 bases at V and 4 bases at J; junction bases unmatched: 17.

The rearrangement joins TRBV28 to TRBJ1-3; unclear D gene. This CDR3 contains 15 residues. Trimming stripped 6 bases from V and 0 bases from J, with 12 bases between. CDR1 is MDHEN and CDR2 is SYDVKM in the germline V gene. The CDR3 bases are TGTGCCAGCAGCCTAAGAGTTTTCTCTGGAAACACCATATATTTT. Residues: CASSLRVFSGNTIYF.

The chain links TRBV5-1 to TRBJ2-7, with a tentative D call TRBD1 (6 bases). The V gene lost 5 bases and the J gene lost 2 bases, with 14 bases spanning the gap. Germline V gene data show CDR1 as SGHRS and CDR2 as YFSETQ. The CDR3 runs to 14 residues. CDR3 sequence reads: CASRGGQKPYEQYF. The CDR3 DNA follows: TGCGCCAGCAGAGGAGGACAGAAACCCTACGAGCAGTACTTC.

This chain links TRBV2 with TRBJ2-7, with a possible D match to TRBD1 (6 bases). The germline V gene has CDR1 SNHLY and CDR2 FYNNEI. This CDR3 comprises 13 residues. Between the trimmed V and J ends, which lost 5 bases and 0 bases, there was a span of 8 bases. The CDR3 bases are TGTGCCAGCAGTTCACAGGGCTCCTACGAGCAGTACTTC. Translation gives CASSSQGSYEQYF.

The V call is TRBV7-8, the J call TRBJ2-5, with TRBD2 matching 10 bases. CDR1 SGHVS and CDR2 FQNEAQ come from the germline V gene. The V segment lost 5 bases and the J segment 1 base; nucleotides outside the gene matches: 7. The CDR3 loop spans 16 amino acids. The CDR3: CASSRGLAEFQETQYF. CDR3 in DNA: TGTGCCAGCAGCCGAGGACTAGCGGAGTTCCAAGAGACCCAGTACTTC.

The V and J genes are TRBV9 and TRBJ2-2; a weak D match, TRBD2 (5 bases). The CDR3 extends over 15 amino acids. CDR1 and CDR2 from the germline V gene are SGDLS and YYNGEE. Trimming cost V 0 bases and J 5 bases, with 11 bases left between them. The CDR3 loop reads CASSVEGTSTGELFF. The DNA of the CDR3 is TGTGCCAGCAGCGTAGAGGGAACTAGTACCGGGGAGCTGTTTTTT.

The chain recombines TRBV7-3 with TRBJ2-7, with 10 nucleotides matching TRBD2. With 5 bases clipped from V and 4 bases from J, the junction kept 8 bases outside the gene matches. This CDR3 has 15 residues. CDR1 SGHTA and CDR2 FQGTGA come from the germline V gene. This CDR3 is CASSVSSGSFYEQYF. The CDR3 DNA sequence: TGTGCCAGCAGCGTATCTAGCGGGAGTTTTTACGAGCAGTACTTC.

This clone was picked up one time. The V call is TRBV27, the J call TRBJ2-7; 7 positions match TRBD1. Germline V lookup: CDR1 MNHEY, CDR2 SMNVEV (reference sequence). Trimming removed 8 bases from V and 3 bases from J; junction bases left unmatched: 7. CDR3 length equals 13 residues. The CDR3 spells CASAEGALYEQYF. In nucleotides, the CDR3 is TGTGCCAGCGCTGAGGGGGCCCTCTACGAGCAGTACTTC.

The genes are TRBV19 and TRBJ2-5; 9 bases are a match to TRBD1. This CDR3 contains 15 residues. Trimming cost V 5 bases and J 0 bases; bases outside gene matches: 4. The germline CDR1 and CDR2 sequences are LNHDA and SQIVND (reference sequence). CDR3 loop: CASSPDRGYQETQYF. Written as DNA, the CDR3 is TGTGCCAGTAGTCCGGACAGGGGATACCAAGAGACCCAGTACTTC.

The chain uses TRBV21-1 and TRBJ2-3; the listed D gene, TRBD2, was not tested against the DNA. TRBV21-1 is a recognized pseudogene. The CDR3 spans 21 residues. The CDR3 DNA is TGTGCCAGCAGCAACCTGAGGAGCGGGAGGCCTCGTGAACTATCCACAGATACGCAGTATTTT. Translation: CASSNLRSGRPRELSTDTQYF.

This clone was recorded once. CDR3 sequence (DNA): TGTGCCAGCAGCTCAGTACAGGACACCGGGGAGCTGTTTTTT. Amino acid sequence: CASSSVQDTGELFF. This chain uses TRBV7-3 with TRBJ2-2; a possible D gene is TRBD1 (5 bases). The germline CDR1 and CDR2 sequences are SGHTA and FQGTGA. CDR3 length equals 14 residues. The germline V and J ends were trimmed by 4 bases and 3 bases, with 9 bases remaining between them.

This chain joins TRBV27 and TRBJ1-6; D is possibly TRBD1 (5 bases). Germline values: CDR1 MNHEY, CDR2 SMNVEV (reference sequence). The V gene lost 10 bases and the J gene lost 5 bases, with 9 bases spanning the gap. The CDR3 extends over 12 amino acids. CDR3 protein: CATGLHNSPLHF. Written as DNA, the CDR3 is TGTGCCACAGGGCTTCATAATTCACCCCTCCACTTT.

The chain is built from TRBV18 and TRBJ1-1; no clear D gene. V lost 6 bases and J lost 1, with 15 bases in between. The CDR3 runs to 15 residues. Germline assignment: CDR1 KGHSH and CDR2 LQKENI. The CDR3 reads CASSPEVSSNTEAFF. As DNA, the CDR3 is TGTGCCAGCTCCCCTGAGGTCTCGTCGAACACTGAAGCTTTCTTT.

The chain couples TRBV7-3 to TRBJ2-2; tentatively, D is TRBD1 (6 bases). V lost 5 bases, J lost 5 bases, and 12 bases lay in between. Germline lookup yields CDR1 SGHTA and CDR2 FQGTGA. The CDR3 length is 14 residues. Here the CDR3 DNA reads TGTGCCAGCAGCACACAACAGGGAACCGGGGAGCTGTTTTTT. It codes for CASSTQQGTGELFF.